This passage covers 26 T cell receptor beta chains from one sample sequenced in a study of tumor and adjacent non-tumor tissue in lung cancer. No cell sorting was done before RNA was extracted from the tissue. TCRbeta libraries were built with three rounds of nested PCR, modified from ARM-PCR. MiXCR was run by TCRdb on the multiplex PCR reads, yielding one entry per CDR3 protein. The sample includes approximately 71,000 distinct CDR3 sequences, about three fifths of them seen just once. What was sequenced was lung tumor tissue. Receptors originate from a man aged 50-60 years with non-small cell lung cancer.

A remark on this clonotype: Since a much larger clone is just one base distant, this may be a read error. V and J are TRBV28 and TRBJ2-3, with 11 positions matching TRBD2. The CDR3 spans 16 residues. CDR1 is MDHEN, CDR2 SYDVKM, per germline. In DNA, the CDR3 is TGTGTCAGCAGTCCCACTAGCGGGAGATCGCCAGATACGCAGTATTTT. It is translated as CVSSPTSGRSPDTQYF. Full variable domain (missing parts from reference TRBV28 and TRBJ2-3): DVKVTQSSRYLVKRTGEKVFLECVQDMDHENMFWYRQDPGLGLRLIYFSYDVKMKEKGDIPEGYSVSREKKERFSLILESASTNQTSMYLCVSSPTSGRSPDTQYFGPGTRLTVL.

In the case of this clonotype: Compared with germline, one end of the junction differs, possibly owing to a read error. The chain uses TRBV12-3 or TRBV12-4 and TRBJ2-6; tentative D call: TRBD1 (5 bases). This CDR3 region has 17 residues. Here the CDR3 DNA reads TGCGCCAGCAGAGGCTCCTTTCTTGGCTCTGGGGCCAACGTCCCGACTTTC. Residues: CASRGSFLGSGANVPTF.

As regards this clonotype: The germline gene is not matched at one end of the junction; a read error may be the cause. The DNA of the CDR3 is TGCAGTACTAGAGGTTACGACCGAGGAAACAGCATATATTTT. Translating gives CSTRGYDRGNSIYF. The V call is TRBV20-1, the J call TRBJ1-3; no reliable D call. Germline CDR1 is DFQATT and CDR2 is SNEGSKA (reference sequence). The CDR3 length is 14 residues.

The chain couples TRBV30 to TRBJ2-5, with D perhaps being TRBD1 or TRBD2 (5 bases each). Per the germline V gene, CDR1 is GTSNPN and CDR2 is SVGIG (reference sequence). Trimming took off 3 bases at V and 4 bases at J, with 15 bases between the two ends. The CDR3 runs 14 residues. The CDR3 sequence: CAWRGAGARETQYF. The CDR3 region has the DNA TGTGCCTGGAGGGGCGCCGGGGCACGAGAGACCCAGTACTTC. Drawing the rest from reference TRBV30 and TRBJ2-5, the complete variable domain is SQTIHQWPATLVQPVGSPLSLECTVEGTSNPNLYWYRQAAGRGLQLLFYSVGIGQISSEVPQNLSASRPQDRQFILSSKKLLLSDSGFYLCAWRGAGARETQYFGPGTRLLVL.

Of note for this clonotype: Just one base apart from a much larger clone, this may be a read error. This rearrangement joins TRBV4-1 to TRBJ2-1; no firm D call. CDR1 is MGHRA, CDR2 YSYEKL, per germline. V lost 0 bases, J lost 9 bases, and 24 bases lay in between. The CDR3 runs to 18 residues. The CDR3 bases are TGCGCCAGCAGCCAAGAAGGCGGTAGCTTCAGTTCAACAAGTGAGCAGTTCTTC. It is translated as CASSQEGGSFSSTSEQFF.

A note on this clonotype: Since the CDR3 does not end with the conserved phenylalanine or tryptophan, this likely comes from a read error. The chain has TRBV29-1 and TRBJ2-7; D may be TRBD1 (5 bases). CDR1 is SQVTM and CDR2 is ANQGSEA in the germline V gene. The CDR3 has 11 residues. Trimming removed 7 bases from V and 6 bases from J, with 13 bases in between. CDR3 DNA: TGCAGCGCAATGACAGAGGTCGAGCAGTACTCC. This gives the protein CSAMTEVEQYS.

The chain employs TRBV10-3 and TRBJ2-5, with D maybe TRBD1 (5 bases). Germline assignment: CDR1 ENHRY and CDR2 SYGVKD. The CDR3 has 14 amino acids. With 7 bases removed from V and 1 base from J, the gap between germline ends came to 13 bases. CDR3 nucleotides: TGTGCCATCAATGCCAGGGCAGGCCAAGAGACCCAGTACTTC. This encodes CAINARAGQETQYF.

CDR3 loop: CANYSGTGDSYEQYF. Written as DNA, the CDR3 is TGTGCCAACTACTCCGGGACAGGGGACAGTTACGAGCAGTACTTC. The chain is built from TRBV6-1 and TRBJ2-7; 10 bases align to TRBD1. The CDR3 runs 15 residues. Germline loops: CDR1 MNHNS, CDR2 SASEGT. J gave up 4 bases and V 10 bases, and 13 bases lay outside the gene matches.

The rearrangement uses TRBV6-6 and TRBJ1-2; TRBD1 is a possible D gene (5 bases). Trimming cost V 5 bases and J 10 bases, with 23 bases left between them. Germline V gene lookup returns CDR1 MNHNY and CDR2 SVGAGI (reference sequence). The CDR3 runs 15 residues. The CDR3: CASSPSRGRPNDYTF. The CDR3 DNA is TGTGCCAGCAGTCCGTCGAGGGGAAGGCCAAACGACTACACCTTC.

As for this clonotype: One junction end disagrees with the germline gene, perhaps due to a read error. V and J are TRBV6-5 and TRBJ1-5, with 7 bases that match TRBD1. The germline CDR1 and CDR2 sequences are MNHEY and SVGAGI. The CDR3 covers 14 residues. CDR3 DNA sequence: TGTGCCAACAGTTTAATGCCCCCGGGACAGTCCCAGCATTTT. As protein: CANSLMPPGQSQHF.

This clonotype was counted ten times or more. The V call is TRBV11-2, the J call TRBJ1-5, with D unresolved. Germline assignment: CDR1 SGHAT and CDR2 FQNNGV. Trimming shortened V by 1 base and J by 1 base, and 8 bases separated the two germline ends. This CDR3 has 15 amino acids. As DNA, the CDR3 is TGTGCCAGCAGCTTAGGGCCCAGGAGCAATCAGCCCCAGCATTTT. It specifies CASSLGPRSNQPQHF.

This clonotype appeared a single time. The junction shows a germline mismatch at one end, possibly a read error. CDR3 sequence (DNA): TGTGCCAGCAGTTTAGGAAGCGAGAATGAGCGGTTCTTC. Translating it yields CASSLGSENERFF. The chain employs TRBV11-3 and TRBJ2-1; no reliable D call. Germline CDR1 and CDR2: SGHNT and YENEEA. The CDR3 has 13 residues.

As concerns this clonotype: One end of the junction varies from germline; a read error may be responsible. The chain employs TRBV11-3 and TRBJ2-2; D possibly corresponds to TRBD2 (6 bases). Looked up from germline, CDR1 is SGHNT and CDR2 is YENEEA. This CDR3 comprises 14 residues. The DNA for the CDR3 is TGTGCCGGCAGCCCCAACATGCGGGGCGGGGAGTTGCTTTTT. It yields the protein CAGSPNMRGGELLF.

At least ten counts were recorded for this clonotype. This chain uses TRBV4-1 with TRBJ2-2, with D unresolved. V lost 1 base and J 1 base, leaving 10 bases between the germline ends. The CDR3 has 16 residues. The germline V gene has CDR1 MGHRA and CDR2 YSYEKL. This chain's CDR3 is CASSQGPAGNTGELFF. The CDR3 DNA sequence: TGCGCCAGCAGCCAAGGGCCGGCCGGGAACACCGGGGAGCTGTTTTTT.

With regard to this clonotype: At one end, the junction sequence differs from germline, possibly due to a read error. V usage is TRBV5-1 and J usage is TRBJ2-4; tentatively, D is TRBD1 (6 bases). The CDR3 loop spans 15 amino acids. Germline values: CDR1 SGHRS, CDR2 YFSETQ. The CDR3 here is CACSPGAPAKNIQSF. CDR3 DNA: TGCGCCTGCAGCCCAGGGGCCCCAGCCAAAAACATTCAGTCCTTC.

The V gene is TRBV12-3 or TRBV12-4, the J gene TRBJ2-7; D uncertain. V lost 8 bases, J lost 1 base, and 18 bases lay in between. The CDR3 runs 15 residues. The CDR3 coding sequence is TGTGCCAGCTGGTGGCCAGGATCTACATCCTACGAGCAGTACTTC. Residues: CASWWPGSTSYEQYF.

This clonotype is judged medium-sized. The chain combines TRBV30 with TRBJ2-5; the D is unclear. Deletions cut 5 bases from V and 2 bases from J, with 12 bases between. The CDR3 has 13 amino acids. Germline values: CDR1 GTSNPN, CDR2 SVGIG (reference sequence). The DNA for the CDR3 is TGTGCCTGGCAACATATGACACAAGAGACCCAGTACTTC. Translated, it gives CAWQHMTQETQYF. Full variable domain (remainder filled in from reference TRBV30 and TRBJ2-5): SQTIHQWPATLVQPVGSPLSLECTVEGTSNPNLYWYRQAAGRGLQLLFYSVGIGQISSEVPQNLSASRPQDRQFILSSKKLLLSDSGFYLCAWQHMTQETQYFGPGTRLLVL.

Comment on this clonotype: A junction end diverges from the germline sequence, so it may reflect a read error. The chain has TRBV6-6 and TRBJ1-6; D remains unclear. The V gene's germline CDR1 is MNHNY and CDR2 SVGAGI (reference sequence). CDR3 length: 17 amino acids. CDR3 in amino acids: CASRCDETSSYNSSLHF. For the CDR3, the DNA is TGTGCCAGCAGATGCGATGAGACGAGCTCCTATAATTCATCCCTCCACTTT.

This clonotype came up a few times. V usage is TRBV18 and J usage is TRBJ1-1; no clear D. This CDR3 is built from 14 residues. From germline, CDR1 is KGHSH and CDR2 LQKENI. Trimming took off 2 bases at V and 7 bases at J, with 14 bases between the two ends. CDR3 amino acids: CASSPISRAGEAFF. The CDR3 DNA sequence: TGTGCCAGCTCACCAATATCAAGGGCAGGTGAAGCTTTCTTT.

On this clonotype itself: A much larger clone lies a single base off, so this may be a read error. The J gene is TRBJ2-3, the V gene TRBV30; 10 bases fit TRBD2. Germline-derived CDR1 and CDR2 are GTSNPN and SVGIG (reference sequence). The CDR3 runs 15 residues. DNA for the CDR3: TGTGCCTGGAGTGGGACTAGCGGACGCACAGATATGCAGTATTTT. This gives the protein CAWSGTSGRTDMQYF. Full variable domain (remainder filled in from reference TRBV30 and TRBJ2-3): SQTIHQWPATLVQPVGSPLSLECTVEGTSNPNLYWYRQAAGRGLQLLFYSVGIGQISSEVPQNLSASRPQDRQFILSSKKLLLSDSGFYLCAWSGTSGRTDMQYFGPGTRLTVL.

The chain links TRBV18 to TRBJ2-2; 8 bases align to TRBD1. Losses at the gene ends were 3 bases for V and 4 bases for J; bases not matched to a gene: 10. The germline V gene has CDR1 KGHSH and CDR2 LQKENI. The CDR3 has 17 amino acids. CDR3 sequence reads: CASSPSQGQGRTGELFF. The CDR3 DNA is TGTGCCAGCTCACCCTCTCAAGGACAGGGCCGCACCGGGGAGCTGTTTTTT.

In the case of this clonotype: A much more abundant neighbour one base away suggests this may be a read error. This chain connects TRBV6-5 to TRBJ2-7, with D hard to call. The CDR3 consists of 14 residues. Germline V lookup: CDR1 MNHEY, CDR2 SVGAGI. The CDR3 coding sequence is TGTGCCAGCAGAAACCCTCGGGTCGGCAGCGAGGAGTACTTC. This encodes CASRNPRVGSEEYF.

This clonotype showed up just a few times. The chain combines TRBV20-1 with TRBJ1-1; 10 nucleotides match TRBD1. V lost 6 bases, J lost 6 bases, and 13 bases stayed unmatched. CDR1 is DFQATT, CDR2 SNEGSKA, per germline (reference sequence). The CDR3 spans 15 residues. CDR3 loop: CSARQGAEDFAEAFF. The CDR3 DNA sequence: TGCAGTGCAAGACAGGGGGCGGAAGACTTCGCTGAAGCTTTCTTT.

With respect to this clonotype: Since a much larger clone is just one base distant, this may be a read error. V is TRBV10-3 and J is TRBJ2-1, with D possibly matching TRBD2 (5 bases). Trimming stripped 3 bases from V and 5 bases from J, with 8 bases between. Germline-derived CDR1 and CDR2 are ENHRY and SYGVKD. The CDR3 covers 13 residues. Here the CDR3 DNA reads TGTGCCATCAGTGAACTAGAAAACAATGAGCAGTTCTTC. Translation: CAISELENNEQFF.

This sequence joins TRBV12-3 or TRBV12-4 and TRBJ1-4; TRBD1 matches at 10 bases. The CDR3 spans 15 residues. V shed 5 bases, J shed 12 bases, and the junction held 12 bases outside the gene matches. CDR3: CASSPGTGDEEELFF. CDR3 bases: TGTGCCAGCAGTCCCGGGACAGGGGACGAAGAAGAACTGTTTTTT.

This clonotype was found many times. This chain joins TRBV7-9 and TRBJ2-2; TRBD2 is a possible D gene (6 bases). The germline V and J ends were trimmed by 6 bases and 6 bases, with 11 bases remaining between them. Per germline, CDR1 SEHNR and CDR2 FQNEAQ (reference sequence). The CDR3 has 13 amino acids. The CDR3 bases are TGTGCCAGCAGTATCTGGGGGGCCGGGGAGCTGTTTTTT. It translates to CASSIWGAGELFF.